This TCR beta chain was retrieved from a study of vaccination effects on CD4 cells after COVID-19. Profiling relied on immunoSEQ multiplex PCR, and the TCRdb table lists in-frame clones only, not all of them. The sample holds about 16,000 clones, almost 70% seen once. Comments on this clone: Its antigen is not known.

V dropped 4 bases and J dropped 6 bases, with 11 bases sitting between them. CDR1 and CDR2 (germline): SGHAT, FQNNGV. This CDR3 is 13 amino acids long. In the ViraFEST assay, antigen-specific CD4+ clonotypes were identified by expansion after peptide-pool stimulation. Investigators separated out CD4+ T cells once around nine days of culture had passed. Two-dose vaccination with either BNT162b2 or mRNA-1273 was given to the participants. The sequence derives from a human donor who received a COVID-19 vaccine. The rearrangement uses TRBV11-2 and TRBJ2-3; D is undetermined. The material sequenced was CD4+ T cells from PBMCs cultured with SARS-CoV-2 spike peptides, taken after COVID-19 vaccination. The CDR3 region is CASSSERADTQYF. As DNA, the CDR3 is TGTGCCAGCAGCTCCGAGCGCGCGGATACGCAGTATTTT.